Listed here is a single T cell receptor (beta chain). The CDR3 sequence is 13 residues long. V gave up 10 bases and J gave up 6 bases; unmatched junction bases: 7. Germline CDR1 and CDR2: MNHEY and SVGAGI. This table comes from immunoSEQ multiplex PCR, and its TCRdb copy is limited to in-frame clones, with some not included. The data show more than 150,000 clones, around four fifths seen once. The record originates from a study of blood T cell repertoires in COVID-19. This sequence joins TRBV6-5 and TRBJ1-5, with 9 bases that match TRBD1. The TCR originated in a woman aged 60-75 years with acute or convalescent COVID-19. Sequencing used peripheral blood. The DNA of the CDR3 is TGTGCCATCCATCAACAGGGGGCTCAGCCCCAGCATTTT. Protein sequence: CAIHQQGAQPQHF.